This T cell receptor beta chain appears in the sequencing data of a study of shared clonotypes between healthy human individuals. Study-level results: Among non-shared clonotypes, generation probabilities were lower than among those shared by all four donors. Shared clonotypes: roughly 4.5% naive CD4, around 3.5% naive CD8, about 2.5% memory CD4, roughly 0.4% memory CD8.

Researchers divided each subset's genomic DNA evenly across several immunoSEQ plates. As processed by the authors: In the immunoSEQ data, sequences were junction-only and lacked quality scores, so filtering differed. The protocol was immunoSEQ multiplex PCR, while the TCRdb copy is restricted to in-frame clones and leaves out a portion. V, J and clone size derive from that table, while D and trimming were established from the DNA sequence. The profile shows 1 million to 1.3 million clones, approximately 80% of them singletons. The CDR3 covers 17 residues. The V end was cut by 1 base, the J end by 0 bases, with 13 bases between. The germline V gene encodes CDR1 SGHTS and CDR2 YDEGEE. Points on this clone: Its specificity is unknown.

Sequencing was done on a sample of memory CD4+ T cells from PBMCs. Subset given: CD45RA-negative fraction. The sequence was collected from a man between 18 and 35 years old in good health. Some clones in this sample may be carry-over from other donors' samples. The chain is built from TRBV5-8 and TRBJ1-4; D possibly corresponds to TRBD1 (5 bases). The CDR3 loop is CASSLFQGPSTNEKLFF. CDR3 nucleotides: TGTGCCAGCAGCTTGTTTCAGGGACCCTCAACTAATGAAAAACTGTTTTTT.